This T cell receptor (beta chain) was captured by sequencing in a study of tumor-infiltrating lymphocytes in primary liver carcinoma. TCR beta cDNA came from roughly 550 ng total RNA, primed with a constant-region primer. Libraries for TCR beta were built through three nested multiplex PCR rounds, which together made up a slightly modified ARM-PCR procedure. Two initial PCR rounds of ten to eleven cycles each paired TRBV1-TRBV30 forward primers with a C-beta reverse primer. Each CDR3 protein is one row after TCRdb ran MiXCR on the multiplex PCR reads. The sample lists some 320,000 distinct CDR3 sequences, around three fifths occurring once. Researchers drew blood RNA from unsorted whole blood and extracted germline DNA as well. Trimming took off 1 base at V and 4 bases at J, with 11 bases between the two ends. The CDR3 extends over 15 amino acids. CDR1 and CDR2 (germline): SGHVS, FQNEAQ.

This clonotype was obtained from a man aged 40-49 years with primary liver carcinoma and hepatitis B virus infection. The rearrangement uses TRBV7-8 and TRBJ2-1; a weak D match, TRBD2 (5 bases). Sequencing was performed on peripheral blood. CDR3 protein: CASSLGTPNYNEQFF. As DNA, the CDR3 is TGTGCCAGCAGCTTAGGGACTCCTAATTACAATGAGCAGTTCTTC.